This T cell receptor (beta chain) is drawn from a study of T cell repertoires in cytomegalovirus infection. This clonotype was counted many times. From the reads, TCRdb called clonotypes with MiXCR, one entry per CDR3 protein. Here the sample spans 250,000 to 300,000 distinct CDR3 sequences, more than 20% being singletons. Germline V gene lookup returns CDR1 SGHTA and CDR2 FQGTGA. The CDR3 loop spans 14 amino acids. The V end lost 5 bases, the J end lost 6 bases, and 17 bases lay between the germline ends. The TCR was taken from a human donor in good health (CMV status not recorded). Some clones in this sample may be carry-over from other donors' samples. The sample was PBMCs. The chain couples TRBV7-3 to TRBJ2-7; D uncertain. Here the CDR3 DNA reads TGTGCCAGCAGCCGAGATGGGGTGTTCCTCGAGCAGTACTTC. It encodes CASSRDGVFLEQYF.